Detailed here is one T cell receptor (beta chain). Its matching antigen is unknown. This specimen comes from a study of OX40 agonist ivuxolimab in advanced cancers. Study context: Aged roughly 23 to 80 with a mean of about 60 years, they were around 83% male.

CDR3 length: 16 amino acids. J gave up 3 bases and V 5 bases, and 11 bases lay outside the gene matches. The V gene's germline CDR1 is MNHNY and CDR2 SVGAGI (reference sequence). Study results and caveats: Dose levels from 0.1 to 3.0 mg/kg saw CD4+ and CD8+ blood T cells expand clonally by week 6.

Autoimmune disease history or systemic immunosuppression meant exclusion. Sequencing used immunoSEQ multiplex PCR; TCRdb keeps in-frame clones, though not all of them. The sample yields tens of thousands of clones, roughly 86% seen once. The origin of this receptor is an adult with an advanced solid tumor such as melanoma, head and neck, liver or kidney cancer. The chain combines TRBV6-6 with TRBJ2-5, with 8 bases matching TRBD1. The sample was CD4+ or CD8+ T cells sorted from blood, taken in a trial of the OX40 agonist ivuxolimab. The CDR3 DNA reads TGTGCCAGCAGTGGGCCCGAAAAGACAGGGGAAGAGACCCAGTACTTC. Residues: CASSGPEKTGEETQYF.